This T cell receptor beta chain stems from a study of human T cells and chemical hapten exposure. Study context: Diagnoses of alopecia areata, totalis or universalis occurred in mostly female patients.

Time point meaning: patch test 2, 6 weeks after DPC sensitization. The treatment was: therapeutic diphenylcyclopropenone sensitization with weekly scalp DPC. Drawing of blood took place ahead of applying each patch test. The CDR3 sequence is 16 residues long. Germline values: CDR1 SGHAT, CDR2 FQNNGV. V was trimmed by 1 base and J by 4 bases, leaving 16 bases between them. In this sample, this clonotype turned up a few times. Each CDR3 protein is one row after TCRdb ran MiXCR on the RACE reads. The sample lists 140,000 or so distinct CDR3 sequences; approximately 12% were seen once. The sequences come from whole blood, collected in connection with sensitization to the hapten diphenylcyclopropenone (DPC). This clonotype was sampled from a woman in her fifties or sixties with alopecia areata. Some clones in this sample may be carry-over from other donors' samples. J is TRBJ1-2 and V is TRBV11-2; D is perhaps TRBD1 (5 bases). The CDR3 DNA reads TGTGCCAGCAGCTTAGGAACAGGTCCGGGTAGCTATGGCTACACCTTC. Amino acid sequence: CASSLGTGPGSYGYTF. Combining the CDR3 with reference TRBV11-2 and TRBJ1-2 gives the whole variable domain EAGVAQSPRYKIIEKRQSVAFWCNPISGHATLYWYQQILGQGPKLLIQFQNNGVVDDSQLPKDRFSAERLKGVDSTLKIQPAKLEDSAVYLCASSLGTGPGSYGYTFGSGTRLTVV.